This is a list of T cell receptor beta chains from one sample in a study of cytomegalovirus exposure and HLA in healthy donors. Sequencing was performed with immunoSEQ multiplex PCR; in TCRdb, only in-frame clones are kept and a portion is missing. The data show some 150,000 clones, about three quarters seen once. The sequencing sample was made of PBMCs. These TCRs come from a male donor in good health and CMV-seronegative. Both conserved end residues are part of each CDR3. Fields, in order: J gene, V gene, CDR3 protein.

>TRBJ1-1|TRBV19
CASKGAEAFF
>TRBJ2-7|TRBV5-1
CASSPQQGARSYEQYF
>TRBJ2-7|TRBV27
CASSLTGTKPYEQYF
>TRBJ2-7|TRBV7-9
CASSLAEGGEQYF
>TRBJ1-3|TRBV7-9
CASSLVQAGNTIYF
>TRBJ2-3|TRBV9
CASSAPGGANTDTQYF
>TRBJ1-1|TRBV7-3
CASSLDRSTEAFF
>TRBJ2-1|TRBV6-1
CASSEGQVGTNEQFF
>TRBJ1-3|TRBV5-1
CASSEGDRGLGNTIYF
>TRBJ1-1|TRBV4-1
CASSQRTQGMNTEAFF
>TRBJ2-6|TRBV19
CASSLGTSGTSGANVLTF
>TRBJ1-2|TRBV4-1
CASSQDPGQHYGYTF
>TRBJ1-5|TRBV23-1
CASSHAGPGPPPQHF
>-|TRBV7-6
CASSLGTGPSYEQYF
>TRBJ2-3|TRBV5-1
CASSLGLAGDPTDTQYF
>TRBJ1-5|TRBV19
CASSARKGTDFSNQPQHF
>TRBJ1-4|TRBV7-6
CASSSMGASNEKLFF
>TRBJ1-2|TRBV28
CASSFTGARSGGYTF
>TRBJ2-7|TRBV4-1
CASSQGYTGSYEQYF
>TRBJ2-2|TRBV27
CASSLSPGLAVNTGELFF
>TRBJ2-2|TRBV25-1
CASSRRGSYTGELFF
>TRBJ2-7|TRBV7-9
CSSSLKGDEQYF
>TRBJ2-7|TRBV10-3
CAIGLAGGASEQYF
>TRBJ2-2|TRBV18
CASSGQLTGELFF
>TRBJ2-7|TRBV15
CATSRSRVHEQYF
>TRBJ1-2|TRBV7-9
CASSAHGGEDGYTF
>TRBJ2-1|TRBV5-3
CARSLKRGTSGNEQFF
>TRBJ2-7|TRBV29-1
CSVQGHRNEQYF
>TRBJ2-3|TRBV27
CASSLFHKTGALTDTQYF
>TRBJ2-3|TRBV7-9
CASRSLSGGTQYF
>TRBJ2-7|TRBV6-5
CASSTRLLGRYEQYF
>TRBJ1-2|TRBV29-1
CSASPGQGYNGYTF
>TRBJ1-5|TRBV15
CATSRVGQPQHF
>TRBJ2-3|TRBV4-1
CASSHRGSTDTQYF
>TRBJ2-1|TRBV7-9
CASSPRNSGRVGKNEQFF
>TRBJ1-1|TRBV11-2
CASSLGGGVGEAFF
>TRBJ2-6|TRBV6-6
CASCIEFSGANVLTF
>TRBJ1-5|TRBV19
CASSIRSPERYSNQPQHF
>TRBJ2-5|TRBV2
CASRSRETQYF
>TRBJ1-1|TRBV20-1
CSAWRNTEAFF
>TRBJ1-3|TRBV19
CASSLQTDPGNTIYF
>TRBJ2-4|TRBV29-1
CSVRTDTIKNIQYF
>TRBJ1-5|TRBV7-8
CASSLMYRDGSNQPQHF
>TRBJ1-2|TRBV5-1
CASSLGELTYGYTF
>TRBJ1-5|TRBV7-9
CASSLAGQSNQPQHF
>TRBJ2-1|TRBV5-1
CASSLSWASNEQFF
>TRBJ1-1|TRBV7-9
CASSPGTGMNTEAFF
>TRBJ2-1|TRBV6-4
CASSDGQAYNEQFF
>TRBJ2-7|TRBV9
CASSVDAGGPSYEQYF
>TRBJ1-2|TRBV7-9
CASSLGENSAF
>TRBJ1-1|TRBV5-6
CASSPRPATEAFF
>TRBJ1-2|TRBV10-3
CAISEHKIGQGERGYTF
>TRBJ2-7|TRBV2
CASSDRGPPYEQYF
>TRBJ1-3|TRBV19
CASSMSWQASGNTIYF
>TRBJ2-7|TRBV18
CASSLGTGPYEQYF
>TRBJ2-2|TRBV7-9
CASSLALTNTGELFF
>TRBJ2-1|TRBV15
CATSSGDRKEWFF
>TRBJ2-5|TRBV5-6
CASSAIGGQETQYF
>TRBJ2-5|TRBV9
CASSVGTYQETQYF